This T cell receptor (beta chain) derives from a study of blood T cell repertoires in COVID-19. The wider study: The United States, Italy and Spain supplied acute and convalescent COVID-19 samples. Sources were T cells, B-cell-depleted T cells, or PBMCs; the material itself was cDNA or gDNA.

Germline lookup yields CDR1 MGHRA and CDR2 YSYEKL. The length of the CDR3 is 15 residues. V was pared by 0 bases and J by 5 bases, with 4 bases of the junction left unmatched. Per the study methods: From reference gene primer amplification, estimates of nucleated cell counts were derived. Method: immunoSEQ multiplex PCR; TCRdb's copy keeps in-frame clones and lacks some. The V and J calls and clone size are taken from that table; D and trimming were inferred from the DNA. Of fewer than 300,000 clones in the sample, under 90% were seen once. The sequence came from a human donor in a cohort sampled during active COVID-19. The rearrangement uses TRBV4-1 and TRBJ1-1; 9 bases agree with TRBD1. The sequenced material came from peripheral blood. This chain's CDR3 is CASSQDRTGVTEAFF. In DNA form, the CDR3 reads TGCGCCAGCAGCCAAGATAGGACAGGGGTGACTGAAGCTTTCTTT.